Listed below are T cell receptor beta chains from one sample, sequenced in a study of blood T cell repertoires in COVID-19. Repertoires were generated with immunoSEQ multiplex PCR, while TCRdb's copy carries only in-frame clones and drops some. The repertoire holds a few hundred thousand clones, with around 81% as singletons. The sequenced material came from PBMCs or T cells enriched from blood (not recorded which). The receptors here all came from a woman between 40 and 55 years old with acute COVID-19. CDR3s include the opening cysteine and the closing phenylalanine or tryptophan. Each record gives: D gene, V gene, clone size, J gene, CDR3 protein, CDR3 DNA. A D gene is named only where the DNA matches it firmly. The listing skips clone size in some rows; elsewhere it reads once, few, many or a size class.

>TRBD2|TRBV28|.|TRBJ2-4
CASSLLAGGKNIQYF
TGTGCCAGCAGTTTACTAGCGGGGGGGAAAAACATTCAGTACTTC
>.|TRBV19|few|TRBJ1-5
CASMKSDYQPQHF
TGTGCCAGCATGAAATCGGACTATCAGCCCCAGCATTTT
>TRBD1|TRBV5-6|.|TRBJ2-3
CASTSEGTGVSTDTQYF
TGTGCCAGCACTTCTGAAGGGACAGGGGTAAGCACAGATACGCAGTATTTT
>TRBD1|TRBV5-4|few|TRBJ1-2
CASRQDRYEVYTF
TGTGCCAGCAGACAGGACAGGTACGAGGTCTACACCTTC
>.|TRBV15|.|TRBJ1-6
CATSRDFPSGQVNSPLHF
TGTGCCACCAGCAGAGATTTCCCATCGGGACAAGTTAATTCACCCCTCCACTTT
>.|TRBV5-1|.|TRBJ2-3
CASSSVLGASTDTQYF
TGCGCCAGCAGCTCCGTACTGGGGGCGAGCACAGATACGCAGTATTTT
>TRBD1|TRBV28|.|TRBJ1-2
CASSPGTGIHYYGYTF
TGTGCCAGCAGTCCGGGGACAGGGATCCACTACTATGGCTACACCTTC
>.|TRBV30|few|TRBJ1-6
CASHLGQGSSYNSPLHF
TGTGCCTCACACCTTGGGCAGGGAAGCTCCTATAATTCACCCCTCCACTTT
>.|TRBV19|.|TRBJ2-1
CASSIDSGYNEQFF
TGTGCCAGTAGTATCGATAGCGGATACAATGAGCAGTTCTTC
>TRBD1|TRBV15|.|TRBJ2-3
CATSRVHGQGADTQYF
TGTGCCACCAGCAGAGTTCATGGACAGGGGGCAGATACGCAGTATTTT
>.|TRBV6-5|.|TRBJ2-3
CASSPPGGSRHTQYF
TGTGCCAGCAGTCCCCCGGGGGGCAGCAGGCATACGCAGTATTTT
>.|TRBV30|.|TRBJ2-2
CARRGDLRGELFF
TGTGCCCGGAGAGGGGATTTGAGGGGGGAGCTGTTTTTT
>TRBD1|TRBV3-1/TRBV3-2|.|TRBJ2-7
CASSRSPGTGGGEQYF
TGTGCCAGCAGCCGCTCCCCCGGGACAGGGGGAGGCGAGCAGTACTTC
>TRBD1|TRBV29-1|.|TRBJ1-2
CSFLPTGSVYGYTF
TGCAGCTTTCTCCCGACAGGGTCGGTCTATGGCTACACCTTC
>TRBD1|TRBV18|few|TRBJ1-2
CASSVQPGTGNYGYTF
TGTGCCAGCTCGGTCCAACCCGGGACAGGAAACTATGGCTACACCTTC
>TRBD2|TRBV7-3|.|TRBJ2-3
CASSLTASGGTDTQYF
TGTGCCAGCAGCTTAACAGCTAGCGGGGGCACAGATACGCAGTATTTT
>.|TRBV3-1/TRBV3-2|.|TRBJ2-1
CASSQDRDEQFF
TGTGCCAGCAGCCAAGATCGGGATGAGCAGTTCTTC
>TRBD2|TRBV10-3|.|TRBJ2-2
CAISGPTSGSPGELFF
TGTGCCATCAGTGGCCCGACTAGCGGGAGCCCCGGGGAGCTGTTTTTT
>TRBD2|TRBV11-2|.|TRBJ2-1
CASSLEGLAYNEQFF
TGTGCCAGCAGCTTAGAAGGACTAGCCTACAATGAGCAGTTCTTC
>TRBD2|TRBV19|.|TRBJ2-3
CASRTGGTDTQYF
TGTGCCAGTAGGACGGGGGGGACAGATACGCAGTATTTT
>TRBD2|TRBV30|once|TRBJ2-5
CAWSGLAVQETQYF
TGTGCCTGGAGTGGACTAGCGGTACAAGAGACCCAGTACTTC
>TRBD2|TRBV5-1|.|TRBJ2-2
CASTTLTSGRGGGELFF
TGCGCCAGTACAACCCTCACCAGCGGGAGAGGGGGCGGGGAGCTGTTTTTT